Many counts were recorded for the clone carrying this T cell receptor beta chain. Losses at the gene ends were 2 bases for V and 3 bases for J; bases not matched to a gene: 2. The CDR3 is made up of 14 amino acids. Germline CDR1 is SGHRS and CDR2 is YFSETQ. The data were obtained in a study of response to subunit inactivated influenza vaccine. MiXCR was run by TCRdb on the RT-PCR reads, yielding one entry per CDR3 protein. The sample consists of more than 500,000 distinct CDR3 sequences, approximately 10% of them appearing once. These data were likewise used in another study, on T cells expressing NK-cell markers. As that study records: Generation of TCR beta cDNA was performed by 5'RACE template switching incorporating UMIs.

The input for sequencing was PBMCs from blood, taken on the day of vaccination. This clonotype was obtained from a man aged 45-60 years who received an inactivated influenza vaccine. The chain carries TRBV5-1 and TRBJ2-5, with 9 bases fitting TRBD1. CDR3 in amino acids: CASSLGQGKETQYF. The CDR3 DNA reads TGCGCCAGCAGCTTAGGACAGGGGAAAGAGACCCAGTACTTC. Supplemented by reference TRBV5-1 and TRBJ2-5, the full variable domain reads KAGVTQTPRYLIKTRGQQVTLSCSPISGHRSVSWYQQTPGQGLQFLFEYFSETQRNKGNFPGRFSGRQFSNSRSEMNVSTLELGDSALYLCASSLGQGKETQYFGPGTRLLVL.